The present T cell receptor (beta chain) was sequenced within a study of blood T cell repertoires in COVID-19. About the research overall: Nucleic acid was either cDNA or gDNA, and it came from T cells, B-cell-depleted T cells, or PBMCs.

The CDR3 sequence is 15 residues long. Germline V CDR1 and CDR2: MNHEY, SVGAGI. Losses at the gene ends were 2 bases for V and 3 bases for J; bases not matched to a gene: 5. Per the original data handling: The authors estimated nucleated cell counts from reference gene primer amplification. Clones were read by immunoSEQ multiplex PCR, and TCRdb kept only the in-frame ones, dropping some. The DNA gave D and trimming, while V, J and clone size come from that table. The top ten clones hold 3% to 4.5% of a sample with over 100,000 clones, about 79% of them seen once. The source is a woman of 80 years or more with acute or convalescent COVID-19. The V call is TRBV6-5, the J call TRBJ2-7, with 9 nucleotides matching TRBD2. The sequenced material came from peripheral blood. The CDR3 region has the DNA TGTGCCAGCAGTTACCCGGGTAGCGGGAGCTACGAGCAGTACTTC. This codes for CASSYPGSGSYEQYF.